Listed here is a single T cell receptor (beta chain). This clone was recorded a few times. It lacks a known antigen. Base qualities are missing; no much larger clone stands one base away. This sample was taken from a study of blood T cell repertoires in COVID-19 (dated by TCRdb to the early 2020s). Turning to the overall study: Collaborator samples came from the United States, Italy and Spain and covered acute and convalescent phases of COVID-19. HLA class I and class II types, where available, came from metadata supplied by the sample provider rather than from assay-based typing. The repertoires were released in a freely available public database meant as a resource for research on the immune response to SARS-CoV-2. Deeply sampled blood TCRbeta repertoires from subjects exposed to, actively infected with, or recovered from COVID-19 were included in the dataset. Samples were obtained from the ongoing ImmuneRACE study (first 160 participants) and from about 1,300 subjects provided by 6 global collaborators. The material from the prospective study consisted of cDNA or gDNA derived from T cells, B-cell-depleted T cells, or PBMCs. Nearly every sample came with metadata listing a de-identified subject ID, COVID-19 status, age in years and sex. General conclusions and limits of the study: Clinical and demographic metadata were provided uncurated, with the amount varying by source and participant.

TCRbeta CDR3 regions were amplified from genomic DNA using the immunoSEQ Assay, a bias-controlled multiplex PCR. Regarding the original processing steps: The number of nucleated cells in each sample was estimated by amplification of reference gene primers within the assay. To quantify the absolute abundance of each unique TCRbeta CDR3 rearrangement, sequence reads were collapsed and filtered. For each sample, productive Simpson clonality was calculated by taking the square root of Simpson's diversity index across productive rearrangements. Not all clones reach the TCRdb copy of this immuneACCESS table, which keeps in-frame sequences only. Checked studies attribute under half of the gap to unresolved V genes and leave the rest unexplained. The V and J calls and clone size are taken from that table; D and trimming were inferred from the DNA. Recorded for this sample are roughly 220,000 clones; roughly 79% of them occurred a single time. Approximately 15% of the sample is taken by the ten largest.

Enrolling through a virtual design, the prospective study's participants ranged in age from roughly 18 to 95 years and lived across roughly 23 United States geographic areas. In the prospective study, cohorts were assigned on the basis of participant-reported clinical history obtained from a screening survey and a study questionnaire. For ImmuneRACE Cohort 3, a participant was defined as recovered based on two consecutive negative NP/OP PCR tests, clearance by a healthcare professional, or resolution of symptoms. Each participant in the prospective study had whole blood, serum and a nasopharyngeal or oropharyngeal swab collected by mobile phlebotomists. Over a roughly 2-month period, participants in the prospective study had the option of providing additional blood draws and questionnaires. Blood samples from the prospective study were shipped frozen or at room temperature prior to DNA extraction.

The sequence derives from a man aged 35 to 55 who had recovered from COVID-19. The sequencing input was PBMCs or T cells enriched from blood (not recorded which).

The CDR3 protein: CASTDRERAQPQHF. The nucleotide sequence reads TGTGCCAGTACGGACAGGGAAAGGGCTCAGCCCCAGCATTTT. The rearranged segments are TRBV19 and TRBJ1-5, with 8 junctional bases fitting TRBD1. V has 7 bases trimmed and J has 6 bases trimmed; junction bases matching no gene number 8. As encoded in the germline V gene (reference sequence), CDR1 is LNHDA while CDR2 is SQIVND. The CDR3 covers 14 residues, taking in both the cysteine and the phenylalanine. Only CDR3 DNA is held: 42 bases, read in frame from base 1.